Below, one T cell receptor beta chain is given with its context. Its specificity is not known. Clones were sequenced by immunoSEQ multiplex PCR, and TCRdb holds only the in-frame ones, with some missing. The sample consists of over 150,000 clones, roughly 90% of them appearing once. Germline CDR1 LGHNA, CDR2 YSLEER. After removal of 4 bases from V and 7 bases from J, the junction contained 12 bases not matched to a gene. The CDR3 extends over 15 amino acids. The data were taken from a study of T cell responses to AZD1222 COVID-19 vaccine. Study findings and constraints: In a largely white British group with more females than males, clonal diversity was possibly underestimated. Epitopes outside B.1.351 and B.1.1.7 mutated regions reportedly drew nearly half of spike TCRs.

Second-dose timings of about 4 or about 12 weeks were pooled. The sequence came from an adult who received the AZD1222 COVID-19 vaccine. Material: peripheral blood, obtained 28 days after the second AZD1222 dose. The chain combines TRBV4-3 with TRBJ1-2, with 7 nucleotides matching TRBD1. The CDR3 reads CASSLSGQFPSGYTF. The DNA for the CDR3 is TGCGCCAGCAGCCTGTCGGGACAGTTCCCTTCTGGCTACACCTTC.